This is a list of T cell receptor beta chains from one sample in a study of blood T cell repertoires in COVID-19. Repertoires were generated with immunoSEQ multiplex PCR, while TCRdb's copy carries only in-frame clones and drops some. The sample lists 120,000 or so clones, 81% occurring once. Sequenced sample: peripheral blood. Receptors originate from a woman between 45 and 60 years old with acute or convalescent COVID-19. CDR3s include the opening cysteine and the closing phenylalanine or tryptophan. The D gene is left open where the match is weak. Clone sizes are given selectively: once, few, many, or a class where the clone is expanded.

cdr3_length: 11; clone_size: -; d_call: -; j_call: TRBJ2-5; v_call: TRBV12-3/TRBV12-4; cdr3_aa: CASSSGETQYF
cdr3_length: 14; clone_size: -; d_call: TRBD2; j_call: TRBJ2-5; v_call: TRBV2; cdr3_aa: CASSGRGGMATQYF
cdr3_length: 16; clone_size: -; d_call: TRBD1; j_call: TRBJ1-5; v_call: TRBV19; cdr3_aa: CASSTRRQGFDQPQHF
cdr3_length: 15; clone_size: -; d_call: TRBD2; j_call: TRBJ2-1; v_call: TRBV6-5; cdr3_aa: CASSPSGSIYNEQFF
cdr3_length: 13; clone_size: -; d_call: -; j_call: TRBJ1-5; v_call: TRBV27; cdr3_aa: CASSWRRDQPQHF
cdr3_length: 12; clone_size: -; d_call: TRBD1; j_call: TRBJ2-2; v_call: TRBV3-1/TRBV3-2; cdr3_aa: CASSRGQQELFF
cdr3_length: 14; clone_size: -; d_call: TRBD1; j_call: TRBJ1-5; v_call: TRBV18; cdr3_aa: CASSTQGAKQPQHF
cdr3_length: 15; clone_size: -; d_call: TRBD2; j_call: TRBJ2-7; v_call: TRBV6-6; cdr3_aa: CASSYSSGGPYEQYF
cdr3_length: 13; clone_size: -; d_call: TRBD1; j_call: TRBJ1-2; v_call: TRBV2; cdr3_aa: CASRGDRHYGYTF
cdr3_length: 15; clone_size: -; d_call: TRBD1; j_call: TRBJ1-2; v_call: TRBV5-1; cdr3_aa: CASSLEGGGDHGYTF
cdr3_length: 14; clone_size: -; d_call: -; j_call: TRBJ1-5; v_call: TRBV29-1; cdr3_aa: CSVTAGASNQPQHF
cdr3_length: 18; clone_size: once; d_call: TRBD2; j_call: TRBJ2-7; v_call: TRBV28; cdr3_aa: CASSLPGLAGSIDYEQYF
cdr3_length: 13; clone_size: -; d_call: TRBD1; j_call: TRBJ2-2; v_call: TRBV2; cdr3_aa: CASSGQGFGELFF
cdr3_length: 14; clone_size: -; d_call: -; j_call: TRBJ1-1; v_call: TRBV9; cdr3_aa: CASSSHRAGTEAFF
cdr3_length: 15; clone_size: -; d_call: -; j_call: TRBJ2-1; v_call: TRBV18; cdr3_aa: CASSQAADPYNEQFF
cdr3_length: 15; clone_size: -; d_call: -; j_call: TRBJ1-3; v_call: TRBV30; cdr3_aa: CAWSGGHYSGNTIYF
cdr3_length: 16; clone_size: -; d_call: TRBD1; j_call: TRBJ1-6; v_call: TRBV2; cdr3_aa: CASSYRGGEGNSPLHF
cdr3_length: 15; clone_size: -; d_call: -; j_call: TRBJ2-6; v_call: TRBV19; cdr3_aa: CASSIKGAGANVLTF
cdr3_length: 15; clone_size: -; d_call: TRBD1; j_call: TRBJ2-5; v_call: TRBV5-4; cdr3_aa: CASSPGTGLMKTQYF
cdr3_length: 16; clone_size: -; d_call: -; j_call: TRBJ1-6; v_call: TRBV25-1; cdr3_aa: CASSGRLYSYNSPLHF
cdr3_length: 14; clone_size: -; d_call: -; j_call: TRBJ1-3; v_call: TRBV10-2; cdr3_aa: CASSEAGARNTIYF
cdr3_length: 11; clone_size: -; d_call: -; j_call: TRBJ1-2; v_call: TRBV3-1/TRBV3-2; cdr3_aa: CASGDSSGYTF
cdr3_length: 13; clone_size: -; d_call: -; j_call: TRBJ1-5; v_call: TRBV28; cdr3_aa: CASSLTGLRPQHF
cdr3_length: 11; clone_size: -; d_call: -; j_call: TRBJ1-1; v_call: TRBV6-5; cdr3_aa: CASSYGQGAFF
cdr3_length: 14; clone_size: once; d_call: -; j_call: TRBJ2-1; v_call: TRBV16; cdr3_aa: CASSQFNSGLEPFF
cdr3_length: 17; clone_size: -; d_call: TRBD1; j_call: TRBJ1-3; v_call: TRBV27; cdr3_aa: CASSRNPTGASGNTIYF
cdr3_length: 15; clone_size: -; d_call: -; j_call: TRBJ1-2; v_call: TRBV3-1/TRBV3-2; cdr3_aa: CASSQDSAGPNGYTF
cdr3_length: 15; clone_size: -; d_call: -; j_call: TRBJ1-1; v_call: TRBV5-1; cdr3_aa: CASSLGGGASTEAFF
cdr3_length: 16; clone_size: few; d_call: TRBD1; j_call: TRBJ1-4; v_call: TRBV9; cdr3_aa: CASSGDRGATNEKLFF
cdr3_length: 18; clone_size: -; d_call: TRBD1; j_call: TRBJ2-1; v_call: TRBV11-2; cdr3_aa: CASSTRTGAQPSYNEQFF
cdr3_length: 14; clone_size: -; d_call: TRBD1; j_call: TRBJ1-6; v_call: TRBV3-1/TRBV3-2; cdr3_aa: CASSQAGGNSPLHF
cdr3_length: 15; clone_size: -; d_call: -; j_call: TRBJ2-6; v_call: TRBV27; cdr3_aa: CASSLQGSGANVLTF
cdr3_length: 15; clone_size: -; d_call: -; j_call: TRBJ1-6; v_call: TRBV5-1; cdr3_aa: CASSLVQGGFSPLHF
cdr3_length: 13; clone_size: -; d_call: -; j_call: TRBJ1-1; v_call: TRBV19; cdr3_aa: CASSIDRDTEAFF
cdr3_length: 16; clone_size: few; d_call: -; j_call: TRBJ2-7; v_call: TRBV18; cdr3_aa: CASSPYDSIYANEQYF
cdr3_length: 14; clone_size: -; d_call: -; j_call: TRBJ1-2; v_call: TRBV6-5; cdr3_aa: CASRVGTPPPGYTF
cdr3_length: 14; clone_size: -; d_call: -; j_call: TRBJ1-1; v_call: TRBV5-1; cdr3_aa: CASSPGGMNTEAFF
cdr3_length: 13; clone_size: -; d_call: -; j_call: TRBJ1-2; v_call: TRBV5-1; cdr3_aa: CASSSSGNYGYTF
cdr3_length: 14; clone_size: -; d_call: TRBD1; j_call: TRBJ1-6; v_call: TRBV7-9; cdr3_aa: CASSWGQRNSPLHF
cdr3_length: 17; clone_size: once; d_call: -; j_call: TRBJ1-5; v_call: TRBV4-1; cdr3_aa: CASSQGLRGGGNQPQHF
cdr3_length: 14; clone_size: -; d_call: -; j_call: TRBJ1-1; v_call: TRBV10-3; cdr3_aa: CAISPGPKSTEAFF
cdr3_length: 15; clone_size: -; d_call: TRBD1; j_call: TRBJ1-5; v_call: TRBV6-5; cdr3_aa: CASRWDRNSNQPQHF